Shown below are 10 T cell receptor beta chains from a single sample sequenced in a study of T cell repertoires in cytomegalovirus infection. Their target antigens are unknown. Each CDR3 protein gets one entry after TCRdb re-called the reads with MiXCR. The repertoire holds approximately 990,000 distinct CDR3 sequences, with around a third as singletons. The specimen comprised cultured CD8+ T cells from PBMCs, sampled from culture after CMV antigen stimulation. The receptors were gathered from a human donor in good health (CMV status not recorded). Some clones in this sample may be carry-over from other donors' samples.

The chain is built from TRBV7-8 and TRBJ2-7, with D perhaps TRBD2 (5 bases). Germline V gene sequence: CDR1 SGHVS, CDR2 FQNEAQ. This CDR3 has 15 amino acids. Deletions cut 4 bases from V and 3 bases from J, with 16 bases between. The CDR3 sequence: CASSSIPGIGYEQYF. The CDR3, as DNA: TGTGCCAGCAGCTCAATCCCCGGGATCGGCTACGAGCAGTACTTC.

The genes are TRBV7-3 and TRBJ1-1; D call uncertain. Trimming took off 2 bases at V and 0 bases at J, with 10 bases between the two ends. This CDR3 is 15 amino acids long. CDR1 and CDR2 (germline): SGHTA, FQGTGA. This chain's CDR3 is CASSLEGKVNTEAFF. The CDR3 DNA is TGTGCCAGCAGCTTAGAGGGAAAGGTGAACACTGAAGCTTTCTTT.

Many counts were recorded for this clonotype. The gene calls are TRBV12-3 or TRBV12-4 and TRBJ2-7, with 13 bases lining up with TRBD2. The J segment lost 4 bases and the V segment lost 3 bases, leaving 6 bases of the junction unmatched. There are 16 residues in the CDR3. This CDR3 is CASSFSGLAGEYEQYF. CDR3 in DNA: TGTGCCAGCAGTTTTTCCGGACTAGCGGGGGAGTACGAGCAGTACTTC.

This chain links TRBV7-9 with TRBJ1-1, with 7 nucleotides matching TRBD1. Trimming took 6 bases from V and 3 from J; bases not matched to a gene: 7. This CDR3 has 14 amino acids. Germline V gene data show CDR1 as SEHNR and CDR2 as FQNEAQ (reference sequence). The CDR3 protein is CASRGSGGHTEAFF. Written as DNA, the CDR3 is TGTGCCAGCAGGGGGTCAGGGGGTCACACTGAAGCTTTCTTT.

The chain carries TRBV6-5 and TRBJ2-3; D is uncertain. This CDR3 has 14 amino acids. Germline CDR1 is MNHEY and CDR2 is SVGAGI. Trimming left V 5 bases short and J 5 bases short, with 14 bases between. CDR3 amino acids: CASSPVEEQDTQYF. In DNA form, the CDR3 reads TGTGCCAGCAGTCCCGTAGAAGAGCAAGATACGCAGTATTTT.

The rearrangement uses TRBV6-6 and TRBJ1-1; possibly TRBD1 for D (5 bases). V lost 3 bases and J lost 3, with 11 bases in between. Germline CDR1 and CDR2: MNHNY and SVGAGI (reference sequence). The CDR3 contains 14 residues. CDR3 amino acids: CASSYGAMYTEAFF. CDR3 DNA sequence: TGTGCCAGCAGTTATGGGGCGATGTACACTGAAGCTTTCTTT.

V usage is TRBV14 and J usage is TRBJ1-4; tentatively, D is TRBD1 (5 bases). The germline CDR1 and CDR2 sequences are SGHDN and FVKESK. V lost 0 bases, J lost 4 bases, and 15 bases lay in between. The CDR3 extends over 17 amino acids. CDR3 nucleotide sequence: TGTGCCAGCAGCCAAGATGAGGGGCTCCTAGGTAATGAAAAACTGTTTTTT. Protein: CASSQDEGLLGNEKLFF.

This clonotype occurred a few times. The chain links TRBV28 to TRBJ1-5, with TRBD1 as a possible D gene (5 bases). The germline V and J ends were trimmed by 6 bases and 3 bases, with 12 bases remaining between them. The CDR3 sequence is 14 residues long. Germline lookup yields CDR1 MDHEN and CDR2 SYDVKM. The CDR3, as DNA: TGTGCCAGCAGCCGTGACAGATACAATCAGCCCCAGCATTTT. The encoded protein is CASSRDRYNQPQHF.

This chain connects TRBV3-1 to TRBJ2-7; unclear D gene. The CDR3 covers 13 residues. V was cut by 6 bases and J by 5 bases, with 14 bases left in between. Germline values: CDR1 LGHDT, CDR2 YNNKEL (reference sequence). CDR3 nucleotide sequence: TGTGCCAGCAGTGCTATTTTAGAAGACGAGCAGTACTTC. Translated: CASSAILEDEQYF.

This chain joins TRBV7-6 and TRBJ2-5; maybe TRBD1 (6 bases). The CDR3 runs to 15 residues. Germline CDR1 SGHVS, CDR2 FNYEAQ. The V gene lost 2 bases and the J gene lost 2 bases, with 12 bases spanning the gap. In nucleotides, the CDR3 is TGTGCCAGCAGCTTACTGCGACAGGCTCAAGAGACCCAGTACTTC. Protein: CASSLLRQAQETQYF.